These T cell receptor beta chains were read from a single sample in a study of blood T cell repertoires in COVID-19. Sequencing was performed with immunoSEQ multiplex PCR; in TCRdb, only in-frame clones are kept and a portion is missing. The data show about 130,000 clones, around 89% seen once. Specimen: peripheral blood. All receptors derive from a man aged 60 to 69 with COVID-19, enrolled during active disease. The CDR3 runs from the conserved cysteine through the conserved F or W. D genes are given only for firm matches.

len: 15; j_gene: TRBJ2-7; d_gene: NA; v_gene: TRBV5-1; CDR3aa: CASSLERVGSYEQYF; CDR3nt: TGCGCCAGCAGCTTGGAAAGGGTGGGGAGCTACGAGCAGTACTTC
len: 16; j_gene: TRBJ1-2; d_gene: NA; v_gene: TRBV6-5; CDR3aa: CASSYLRPTGNYGYTF; CDR3nt: TGTGCCAGCAGTTACCTCCGCCCCACAGGGAACTATGGCTACACCTTC
len: 11; j_gene: TRBJ2-1; d_gene: NA; v_gene: TRBV12-3/TRBV12-4; CDR3aa: CASSFLTEQFF; CDR3nt: TGTGCCAGCAGTTTTTTGACAGAGCAGTTCTTC
len: 15; j_gene: TRBJ2-3; d_gene: TRBD2; v_gene: TRBV7-2; CDR3aa: CASRLGGGSTDTQYF; CDR3nt: TGTGCCAGCAGACTCGGGGGGGGGAGCACAGATACGCAGTATTTT
len: 17; j_gene: TRBJ2-7; d_gene: NA; v_gene: TRBV6-2/TRBV6-3; CDR3aa: CASSYPLTGRTSYEQYF; CDR3nt: TGTGCCAGCAGTTACCCCCTGACAGGTCGGACCTCCTACGAGCAGTACTTC
len: 16; j_gene: TRBJ1-2; d_gene: NA; v_gene: TRBV28; CDR3aa: CASSDTGISKGYGYTF; CDR3nt: TGTGCCAGCAGTGACACCGGGATCTCAAAGGGCTATGGCTACACCTTC
len: 14; j_gene: TRBJ2-2; d_gene: TRBD1; v_gene: TRBV7-3; CDR3aa: CASSPWTGTGELFF; CDR3nt: TGTGCCAGCAGCCCGTGGACAGGGACCGGGGAGCTGTTTTTT
len: 17; j_gene: TRBJ1-1; d_gene: NA; v_gene: TRBV7-3; CDR3aa: CASSLIFWDNSLTEAFF; CDR3nt: TGTGCCAGCAGCTTAATTTTTTGGGACAATTCTCTCACTGAAGCTTTCTTT
len: 13; j_gene: TRBJ2-3; d_gene: NA; v_gene: TRBV12-3/TRBV12-4; CDR3aa: CASSLQGTDTQYF; CDR3nt: TGTGCCAGCAGTTTACAGGGGACAGATACGCAGTATTTT
len: 15; j_gene: TRBJ2-3; d_gene: TRBD2; v_gene: TRBV7-9; CDR3aa: CASSPPGGVADTQYF; CDR3nt: TGTGCCAGCAGCCCCCCCGGGGGGGTCGCAGATACGCAGTATTTT
len: 13; j_gene: TRBJ1-2; d_gene: TRBD1; v_gene: TRBV5-1; CDR3aa: CASSLEGAHGYTF; CDR3nt: TGCGCCAGCAGCTTGGAGGGGGCCCATGGCTACACCTTC
len: 16; j_gene: TRBJ1-5; d_gene: TRBD1; v_gene: TRBV2; CDR3aa: CASSEQTGGPNQPQHF; CDR3nt: TGTGCCAGCAGTGAACAGACAGGGGGGCCCAATCAGCCCCAGCATTTT